The next 4 T cell receptor beta chains were all read from a single sample in a study of Ad26.COV2.S vaccination and SARS-CoV-2 variants. Using immunoSEQ multiplex PCR, the repertoire was profiled, and TCRdb retains in-frame clones only, with some absent. The sample records approximately 410,000 clones, about 90% being singletons. Treatment meaning: roughly 18 received Ad26.COV2.S at low or high dose, single or two shots; 5 received placebo; per-sample allocation not given. Day 63 after the first injection of vaccine or placebo was the sampling time. This specimen was peripheral blood, taken in a trial of Ad26.COV2.S vaccine versus placebo. These receptors were collected from a person aged 18-65 years who received the Ad26.COV2.S COVID-19 vaccine or a placebo.

This rearrangement joins TRBV29-1 to TRBJ1-3; 7 bases fit TRBD1. J lost 7 bases, V lost 0 bases, and 6 bases had no gene match. This CDR3 is built from 14 residues. CDR1 and CDR2 (germline): SQVTM, ANQGSEA. The CDR3 DNA reads as TGCAGCGTTGAAGATGCAGGGGGGTTCAACACCATATATTTT. Its protein product is CSVEDAGGFNTIYF. The full variable domain, its missing parts supplied by reference TRBV29-1 and TRBJ1-3, is SAVISQKPSRDICQRGTSLTIQCQVDSQVTMMFWYRQQPGQSLTLIATANQGSEATYESGFVIDKFPISRPNLTFSTLTVSNMSPEDSSIYLCSVEDAGGFNTIYFGEGSWLTVV.

V is TRBV7-6 and J is TRBJ2-7; D remains unclear. CDR3 length: 11 residues. CDR1 is SGHVS, CDR2 FNYEAQ, per germline. Trimming cost V 5 bases and J 5 bases, with 7 bases left between them. For the CDR3, the DNA is TGTGCCAGCAGCCTCAACGACGAGCAGTACTTC. This encodes CASSLNDEQYF.

The chain has TRBV19 and TRBJ2-2; D is unclear. Per germline, CDR1 LNHDA and CDR2 SQIVND (reference sequence). The V gene lost 7 bases and the J gene lost 0 bases, with 9 bases spanning the gap. The length of the CDR3 is 14 residues. CDR3 in amino acids: CASMVNSNTGELFF. The DNA of the CDR3 is TGTGCCAGTATGGTTAACTCGAACACCGGGGAGCTGTTTTTT.

The chain links TRBV25-1 to TRBJ1-1; no reliable D call. CDR1 and CDR2 (germline): MGHDK, SYGVNS. V was clipped by 3 bases and J by 6 bases, with 14 bases between them. The CDR3 is 14 residues long. The CDR3 nucleotides are TGTGCCAGCAGTGAGGTAGAGGAGGGCTCTGAAGCTTTCTTT. The encoded protein is CASSEVEEGSEAFF.